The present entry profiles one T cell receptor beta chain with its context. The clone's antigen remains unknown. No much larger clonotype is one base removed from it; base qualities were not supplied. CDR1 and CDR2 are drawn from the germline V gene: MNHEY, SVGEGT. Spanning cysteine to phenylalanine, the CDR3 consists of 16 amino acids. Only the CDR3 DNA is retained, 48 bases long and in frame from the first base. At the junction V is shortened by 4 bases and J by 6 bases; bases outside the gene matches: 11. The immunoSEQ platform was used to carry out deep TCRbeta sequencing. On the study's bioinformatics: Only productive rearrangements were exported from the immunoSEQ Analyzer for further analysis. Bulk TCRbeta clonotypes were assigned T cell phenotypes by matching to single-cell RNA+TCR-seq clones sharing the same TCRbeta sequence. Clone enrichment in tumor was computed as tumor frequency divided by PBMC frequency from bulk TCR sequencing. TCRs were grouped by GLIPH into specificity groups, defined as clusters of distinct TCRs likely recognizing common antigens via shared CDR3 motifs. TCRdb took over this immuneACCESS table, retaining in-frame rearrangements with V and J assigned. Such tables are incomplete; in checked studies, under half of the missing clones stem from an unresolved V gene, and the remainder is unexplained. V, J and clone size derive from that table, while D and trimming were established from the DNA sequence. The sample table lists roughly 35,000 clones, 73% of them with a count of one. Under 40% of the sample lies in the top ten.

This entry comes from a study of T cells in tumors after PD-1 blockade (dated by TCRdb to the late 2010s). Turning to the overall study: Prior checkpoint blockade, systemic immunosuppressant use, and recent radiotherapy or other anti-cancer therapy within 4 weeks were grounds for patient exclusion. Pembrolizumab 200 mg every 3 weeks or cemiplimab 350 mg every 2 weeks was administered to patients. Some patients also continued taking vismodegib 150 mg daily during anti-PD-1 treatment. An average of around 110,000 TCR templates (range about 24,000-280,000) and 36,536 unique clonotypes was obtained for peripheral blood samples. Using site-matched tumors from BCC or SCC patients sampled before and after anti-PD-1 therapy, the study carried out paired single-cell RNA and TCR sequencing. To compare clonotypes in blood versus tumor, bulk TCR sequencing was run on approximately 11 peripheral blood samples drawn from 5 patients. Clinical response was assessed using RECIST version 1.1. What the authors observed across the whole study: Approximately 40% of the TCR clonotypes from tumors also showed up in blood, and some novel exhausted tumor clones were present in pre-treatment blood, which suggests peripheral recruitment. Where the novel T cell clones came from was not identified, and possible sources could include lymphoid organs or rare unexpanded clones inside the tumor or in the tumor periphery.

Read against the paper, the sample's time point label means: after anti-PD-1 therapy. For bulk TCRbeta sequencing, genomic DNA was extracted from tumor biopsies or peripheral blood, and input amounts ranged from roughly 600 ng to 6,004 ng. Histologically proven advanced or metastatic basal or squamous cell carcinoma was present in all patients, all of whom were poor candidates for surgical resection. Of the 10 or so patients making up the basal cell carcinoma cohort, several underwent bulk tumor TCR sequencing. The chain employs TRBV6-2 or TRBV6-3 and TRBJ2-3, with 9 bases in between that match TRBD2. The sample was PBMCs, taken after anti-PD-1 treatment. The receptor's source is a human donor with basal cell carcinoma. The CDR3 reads CASSLGLAGRPDTQYF. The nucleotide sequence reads TGTGCCAGCAGTTTGGGTCTAGCGGGGCGTCCGGATACGCAGTATTTT.